This T cell receptor beta chain was found in a study of T-cell reconstitution after alpha-beta-depleted transplantation in children. Broader study findings: Certain patients had high TCRbeta diversity at day 60, and it came from recipient T cells and thymic progenitors that survived. T-cell numbers and diversity one year post-transplant derived largely from freshly generated T cells. Expanded clones from the graft, numbering several hundred, reportedly supplied alpha-beta T cells about two months after transplant.

The TCRbeta library was prepared with unique molecular identifiers. TCRdb fed the PCR reads into MiXCR, producing one record per CDR3 protein. The sample yields fewer than 750,000 distinct CDR3 sequences, around 23% seen once. In this sample, this clonotype turned up a few times. The antigen is unknown. The CDR3 spans 11 residues. The V gene's germline CDR1 is SQVTM and CDR2 ANQGSEA. The junction had 4 bases not matched to a gene; V was cut back by 6 bases and J by 9 bases. The sequencing used PBMCs, mostly from graft donor cells, collected 360 days after TCRalphabeta/CD19-depleted stem cell transplant. The TCR originated in a boy under two years old who had a stem cell transplant for acute myeloid leukemia, so the T cells may come from the graft donor. The chain carries TRBV29-1 and TRBJ2-2, with 7 bases aligning to TRBD1. The CDR3 here is CSVLTGWELFF. In DNA form, the CDR3 reads TGCAGCGTCCTGACAGGGTGGGAGCTGTTTTTT.